This T cell receptor beta chain is from a study of CD8 T cells in Susac syndrome. The RNA input was about 0.45 to 1 ug, and it was reverse transcribed with random hexamers. Using its own MiXCR run on the immunoSEQ multiplex PCR reads, TCRdb lists one record per CDR3 protein. The sample lists about 120,000 distinct CDR3 sequences; approximately 96% were seen once. The CDR3 contains 12 residues. Germline assignment: CDR1 LGHDT and CDR2 YNNKEL (reference sequence). Trimming removed 2 bases at V and 5 bases at J, with 7 bases between. Only one count was recorded for this clonotype. This TCR derives from a human donor with Susac syndrome. The sequenced sample consisted of CD8+ T cells from PBMCs. The J gene is TRBJ2-7, the V gene TRBV3-1; D is undetermined. Here the CDR3 reads CASSQTNHEQYF. In DNA, the CDR3 is TGTGCCAGCAGCCAAACTAACCACGAGCAGTACTTC.